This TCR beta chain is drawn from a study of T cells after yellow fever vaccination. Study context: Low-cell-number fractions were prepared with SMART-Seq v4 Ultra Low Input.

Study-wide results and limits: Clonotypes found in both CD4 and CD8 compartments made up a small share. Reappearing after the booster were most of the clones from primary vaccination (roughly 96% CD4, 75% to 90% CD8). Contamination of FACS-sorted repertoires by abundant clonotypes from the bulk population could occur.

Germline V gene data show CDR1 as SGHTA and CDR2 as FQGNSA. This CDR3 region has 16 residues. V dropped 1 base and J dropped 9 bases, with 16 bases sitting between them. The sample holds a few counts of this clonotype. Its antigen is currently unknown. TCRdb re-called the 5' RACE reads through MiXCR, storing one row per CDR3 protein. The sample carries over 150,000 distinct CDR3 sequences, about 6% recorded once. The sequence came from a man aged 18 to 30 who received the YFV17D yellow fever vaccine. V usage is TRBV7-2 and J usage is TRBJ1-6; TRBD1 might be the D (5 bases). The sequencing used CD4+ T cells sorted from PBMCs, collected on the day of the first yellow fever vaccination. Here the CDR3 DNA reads TGTGCCAGCAGCTTAGAGGGACCGCCTTGGGGTTCACCCCTCCACTTT. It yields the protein CASSLEGPPWGSPLHF.